These 22 T cell receptor beta chains originate from one sample sequenced in a study of T cells after yellow fever vaccination. One entry per CDR3 protein results from TCRdb running MiXCR on the 5' RACE reads. This table has 200,000 to 300,000 distinct CDR3 sequences, about 7% appearing once. Sequenced here: CD4+ T cells sorted from PBMCs, sampled 15 days after the yellow fever booster vaccination. The receptors were gathered from a man younger than 45 who received the YFV17D yellow fever vaccine.

In this sample, this clonotype turned up many times. The J gene is TRBJ2-2, the V gene TRBV13; 7 nucleotides line up with TRBD1. V dropped 5 bases and J dropped 1; count of bases not matched to a gene: 10. Germline lookup yields CDR1 PRHDT and CDR2 FYEKMQ (reference sequence). This CDR3 region has 17 residues. The CDR3 loop reads CASSAPQGRRNTGELFF. Written as DNA, the CDR3 is TGTGCCAGCAGCGCTCCACAGGGGAGAAGGAACACCGGGGAGCTGTTTTTT.

The sample holds many counts of this clonotype. The V gene is TRBV20-1, the J gene TRBJ2-7, with D unclear. V shed 3 bases and J shed 2 bases, with 11 bases lying between them. Germline V CDR1 and CDR2: DFQATT, SNEGSKA (reference sequence). The CDR3 covers 13 residues. CDR3 DNA sequence: TGCAGTGCTAGGCGCGACGCCGCCTACGAGCAGTACTTC. This encodes CSARRDAAYEQYF.

This clonotype was seen a few times. The rearrangement joins TRBV6-5 to TRBJ2-5; 7 nucleotides agree with TRBD1. The J segment lost 7 bases and the V segment lost 0 bases, leaving 14 bases of the junction unmatched. This CDR3 spans 17 amino acids. From germline, CDR1 is MNHEY and CDR2 SVGAGI. In DNA form, the CDR3 reads TGTGCCAGCAGTTACTCGATACCCCGGGACAGTAGATCGACCCAGTACTTC. Its protein is CASSYSIPRDSRSTQYF.

About this clonotype itself: The conserved closing phenylalanine or tryptophan is absent in this CDR3, likely reflecting a read error. This chain uses TRBV29-1 with TRBJ2-2; D remains unclear. This CDR3 region has 12 residues. Between the trimmed V and J ends, which lost 4 bases and 1 base, there was a span of 4 bases. The germline V gene has CDR1 SQVTM and CDR2 ANQGSEA. The CDR3 region is CSVGRNTGELFL. CDR3 DNA sequence: TGCAGCGTTGGAAGGAACACCGGGGAGCTGTTTTTA.

At least ten counts were recorded for this clonotype. The chain is built from TRBV7-9 and TRBJ2-1; 12 bases map to TRBD2. Germline CDR1 and CDR2: SEHNR and FQNEAQ (reference sequence). With 4 bases clipped from V and 7 bases from J, the junction kept 8 bases outside the gene matches. CDR3 length: 16 amino acids. The chain's CDR3 is CASSSPLAGGPNEQFF. Written as DNA, the CDR3 is TGTGCCAGCAGCTCCCCACTAGCGGGAGGACCGAATGAGCAGTTCTTC.

This chain links TRBV20-1 with TRBJ2-4, with D possibly being TRBD1 (6 bases). Looked up from germline, CDR1 is DFQATT and CDR2 is SNEGSKA (reference sequence). V was shortened by 3 bases and J by 1 base, with 13 bases between the two germline ends. The CDR3 extends over 15 amino acids. The CDR3 DNA reads as TGCAGTGCTAGCCGGGACATCTTGGCCAAAAACATTCAGTACTTC. Translated: CSASRDILAKNIQYF.

Concerning this clonotype: A much larger clone lies one base from this, so it may be a read error. This rearrangement joins TRBV5-1 to TRBJ2-5, with D perhaps being TRBD1 or TRBD2 (5 bases each). Germline CDR1 is SGHRS and CDR2 is YFSETQ. The CDR3 totals 13 residues. For the CDR3, the DNA is TGCGTCAGCAGCTACCAGGGAGAGGAGACCCAGTACTTC. Translated, it gives CVSSYQGEETQYF.

CDR3 DNA: TGCGCCAGCAGCGTGACAGGGGAGGGAGGTCAGCCCCAGCATTTT. Translated: CASSVTGEGGQPQHF. The chain recombines TRBV5-1 with TRBJ1-5; 8 positions agree with TRBD1. CDR3 size: 15 residues. CDR1 is SGHRS, CDR2 YFSETQ, per germline. V was pared by 4 bases and J by 6 bases, with 9 bases of the junction left unmatched.

Concerning this clonotype itself: A much larger clonotype is one base distant, so this may be a read error. The rearrangement uses TRBV29-1 and TRBJ2-7, with D possibly matching TRBD1 (6 bases). Germline V gene data show CDR1 as SQVTM and CDR2 as ANQGSEA. The length of the CDR3 is 12 residues. Trimming shortened V by 7 bases and J by 1 base, and 11 bases separated the two germline ends. The CDR3 DNA sequence: TGCAGCGGCCGGGACAAGTCCTACGAGCAGTACTTC. It is translated as CSGRDKSYEQYF.

This chain uses TRBV18 with TRBJ2-5; D possibly corresponds to TRBD1 (5 bases). The CDR3 sequence is 15 residues long. Germline CDR1 and CDR2: KGHSH and LQKENI. V was clipped by 3 bases and J by 1 base, with 12 bases between them. The CDR3 is CASSPVGATQETQYF. The CDR3, as DNA: TGTGCCAGCTCACCCGTAGGGGCGACCCAAGAGACCCAGTACTTC.

This clonotype has a count of ten or more. The chain has TRBV7-2 and TRBJ2-1; tentative D call: TRBD2 (6 bases). V lost 5 bases and J lost 13, with 15 bases in between. Germline lookup yields CDR1 SGHTA and CDR2 FQGNSA. CDR3 length equals 12 residues. The CDR3: CASSDLAPIQFF. The CDR3 nucleotides read TGTGCCAGCAGCGATCTAGCGCCCATTCAGTTCTTC.

This clonotype occurred many times. V is TRBV20-1 and J is TRBJ2-7; 7 positions agree with TRBD1. The J segment lost 7 bases and the V segment lost 5 bases, leaving 8 bases of the junction unmatched. Germline-derived CDR1 and CDR2 are DFQATT and SNEGSKA (reference sequence). This CDR3 is built from 12 residues. The CDR3, as DNA: TGCAGTGCTTCCAGGACAGGACGGGAGCAGTACTTC. Translating gives CSASRTGREQYF.

A few counts support this clonotype. The rearrangement uses TRBV24-1 and TRBJ2-1; a weak D match, TRBD1 (6 bases). The CDR3 totals 16 residues. Germline loops: CDR1 KGHDR, CDR2 SFDVKD. Between the trimmed V and J ends, which lost 0 bases and 5 bases, there was a span of 13 bases. CDR3 coding DNA: TGTGCCACCAGTGATTTGCAGGGGCCGGCTAACAATGAGCAGTTCTTC. It codes for CATSDLQGPANNEQFF.

This clonotype appeared a few times. The chain joins TRBV7-2 to TRBJ1-5; the D is unclear. CDR1 and CDR2 (germline): SGHTA, FQGNSA. The CDR3 covers 12 residues. V shed 8 bases and J shed 5 bases, with 10 bases lying between them. CDR3 nucleotides: TGTGCCAGCGGGTATTTCGATCAGCCCCAGCATTTT. This sequence encodes CASGYFDQPQHF.

This clonotype has a handful of counts. The chain uses TRBV6-2 or TRBV6-3 and TRBJ2-7; D might be TRBD1 or TRBD2, each matching 5 bases. V dropped 6 bases and J dropped 3 bases, with 18 bases sitting between them. This CDR3 region has 15 residues. Germline CDR1 and CDR2: MNHEY and SVGEGT. The CDR3 reads CASRPSGEGLYEQYF. CDR3 nucleotides: TGTGCCAGCAGGCCCTCGGGCGAGGGGCTCTACGAGCAGTACTTC.

The chain joins TRBV3-1 to TRBJ2-2; the D gene is possibly TRBD2 (6 bases). V gave up 4 bases and J gave up 4 bases, with 16 bases separating them. CDR3 length equals 16 residues. CDR1 and CDR2 (germline): LGHDT, YNNKEL (reference sequence). The CDR3 loop reads CASSPRGQGGTGELFF. CDR3 sequence (DNA): TGTGCCAGCAGCCCGAGAGGGCAGGGAGGCACCGGGGAGCTGTTTTTT. The full variable domain, its missing parts supplied by reference TRBV3-1 and TRBJ2-2, is DTAVSQTPKYLVTQMGNDKSIKCEQNLGHDTMYWYKQDSKKFLKIMFSYNNKELIINETVPNRFSPKSPDKAHLNLHINSLELGDSAVYFCASSPRGQGGTGELFFGEGSRLTVL.

The chain couples TRBV27 to TRBJ1-2, with a possible D match to TRBD1 (5 bases). The germline V and J ends were trimmed by 8 bases and 8 bases, with 12 bases remaining between them. CDR1 is MNHEY, CDR2 SMNVEV, per germline (reference sequence). This CDR3 has 11 residues. This CDR3 is CASRGGIGYTF. CDR3 DNA: TGTGCCAGCCGGGGGGGGATCGGCTACACCTTC.

This clonotype was observed many times. The chain uses TRBV12-3 or TRBV12-4 and TRBJ2-6; D is possibly TRBD1 (6 bases). The germline V and J ends were trimmed by 6 bases and 4 bases, with 13 bases remaining between them. This CDR3 spans 15 amino acids. CDR3 nucleotide sequence: TGTGCCAGCAGGCAACAGGGCACAGGGGCCAACGTCCTGACTTTC. Translation gives CASRQQGTGANVLTF.

This clonotype was picked up many times. V and J are TRBV20-1 and TRBJ2-1; 9 bases line up with TRBD1. V shed 2 bases, J shed 10 bases, and the junction held 9 bases outside the gene matches. Germline V lookup: CDR1 DFQATT, CDR2 SNEGSKA (reference sequence). The CDR3 extends over 14 amino acids. The CDR3 here is CSARPRTGDFEQFF. The DNA of the CDR3 is TGCAGTGCTAGACCTCGGACAGGGGATTTCGAGCAGTTCTTC.

The chain employs TRBV9 and TRBJ2-4, with D tentatively TRBD2 (6 bases). The CDR3 covers 14 residues. CDR1 and CDR2 (germline): SGDLS, YYNGEE. The V and J ends lost 3 bases and 9 bases respectively, with 16 bases between them. The CDR3 region has the DNA TGTGCCAGCAGCGGTGGGGCGGGGTCGGCCATTCAGTACTTC. It yields the protein CASSGGAGSAIQYF.

This clonotype was found many times. At one end the junction does not follow the germline gene, possibly because of a read error. The chain recombines TRBV6-1 with TRBJ2-2; no clear D. The CDR3 sequence is 14 residues long. The germline CDR1 and CDR2 sequences are MNHNS and SASEGT. The CDR3 bases are TGTGCCAGCATTGAAGCTACCCACACCGGGGAGCTGTTTTTT. Translated: CASIEATHTGELFF.

The chain carries TRBV30 and TRBJ2-5; no clear D. Germline CDR1 GTSNPN, CDR2 SVGIG (reference sequence). The length of the CDR3 is 11 residues. V lost 1 base and J lost 9, with 9 bases in between. The DNA for the CDR3 is TGTGCCTGGAGTGGCTCTAGGGCCCAGTACTTC. Encoded protein: CAWSGSRAQYF.